The next 24 T cell receptor beta chains were all read from a single sample in a study of cytomegalovirus exposure and HLA in healthy donors. The PCR ran on 60 Vbeta and 13 Jbeta primers. Produced via immunoSEQ multiplex PCR; TCRdb's table is partial and in-frame only. The table has approximately 150,000 clones, around 77% seen once. The sample taken for sequencing was PBMCs. These receptors all come from a woman aged 25 to 39 in good health and CMV-seronegative.

The chain recombines TRBV29-1 with TRBJ2-5, with 9 bases identical to TRBD1. CDR1 is SQVTM, CDR2 ANQGSEA, per germline. CDR3 size: 14 residues. Germline trimming cut 5 bases from V and 5 bases from J; bases unmatched to any gene: 9. Here the CDR3 reads CSVTKTGGEETQYF. DNA of the CDR3: TGCAGCGTTACCAAAACAGGGGGCGAGGAGACCCAGTACTTC. Variable domain in full (rest from reference TRBV29-1 and TRBJ2-5): SAVISQKPSRDICQRGTSLTIQCQVDSQVTMMFWYRQQPGQSLTLIATANQGSEATYESGFVIDKFPISRPNLTFSTLTVSNMSPEDSSIYLCSVTKTGGEETQYFGPGTRLLVL.

The V call is TRBV30, the J call TRBJ1-2, with 9 bases lining up with TRBD1. Per germline, CDR1 GTSNPN and CDR2 SVGIG (reference sequence). The CDR3 spans 13 residues. The V gene end was trimmed by 3 bases and the J gene end by 5 bases; junction bases not matched to a gene: 4. The CDR3 loop is CAWSRDRDYGYTF. The CDR3 DNA sequence: TGTGCCTGGAGCCGGGACAGGGATTATGGCTACACCTTC.

The CDR3 nucleotides read TGTGCCAGCAGTTTAGGGCCCAGGGGTTATGGGACAGATACGCAGTATTTT. Encoded protein: CASSLGPRGYGTDTQYF. J is TRBJ2-3 and V is TRBV27, with a possible D match to TRBD1 (6 bases). Germline-derived CDR1 and CDR2 are MNHEY and SMNVEV (reference sequence). V dropped 2 bases and J dropped 3 bases, with 18 bases sitting between them. The CDR3 runs to 17 residues.

The chain couples TRBV18 to TRBJ2-1; TRBD2 matches 9 bases. This CDR3 comprises 17 residues. CDR1 and CDR2 (germline): KGHSH, LQKENI. With V trimmed by 4 bases and J by 5 bases, 12 bases remained unmatched. CDR3 DNA: TGTGCCAGCTCACATGAGACTAGCGGCCGATTCAACAATGAGCAGTTCTTC. Encoded protein: CASSHETSGRFNNEQFF.

The chain joins TRBV18 to TRBJ2-3; D uncertain. Germline CDR1 and CDR2: KGHSH and LQKENI. The CDR3 is 22 residues long. V lost 1 base to trimming and J lost 0 bases, with 29 bases between them. The CDR3 reads CASSPRFQPRIFRDTSTDTQYF. The CDR3 coding sequence is TGTGCCAGCTCACCACGTTTCCAACCACGCATTTTTCGAGACACTAGCACAGATACGCAGTATTTT.

This clone occurred a few times. Mismatch with germline at one junction end may stem from a read error. The V and J genes are TRBV7-9 and TRBJ2-7, with 15 bases lining up with TRBD2. Germline lookup yields CDR1 SEHNR and CDR2 FQNEAQ (reference sequence). The CDR3 loop spans 16 amino acids. As DNA, the CDR3 is TGTTCCAGCAGCGCCCGGACTAGCGGGAGGGCCCACGAGCAGTACTTC. Translated: CSSSARTSGRAHEQYF.

This chain uses TRBV2 with TRBJ2-7; D uncertain. CDR3 length: 12 amino acids. V dropped 3 bases and J dropped 2 bases, with 5 bases sitting between them. From germline, CDR1 is SNHLY and CDR2 FYNNEI. The CDR3 nucleotides read TGTGCCAGCAGTGAGGGCCCCTACGAGCAGTACTTC. As protein: CASSEGPYEQYF.

This sequence joins TRBV13 and TRBJ2-5, with a weak D call TRBD2 (7 bases). The CDR3 covers 14 residues. V was clipped by 5 bases and J by 2 bases, with 12 bases between them. Germline V gives CDR1 PRHDT, CDR2 FYEKMQ (reference sequence). Here the CDR3 reads CASSPGGLQETQYF. In DNA, the CDR3 is TGTGCCAGCAGCCCCGGGGGGCTTCAAGAGACCCAGTACTTC.

J is TRBJ1-4 and V is TRBV7-2; the D gene is possibly TRBD1 (5 bases). This CDR3 has 15 residues. CDR1 is SGHTA and CDR2 is FQGNSA in the germline V gene. The V gene lost 5 bases and the J gene lost 7 bases, with 17 bases spanning the gap. Here the CDR3 reads CASSTWGGTGEKLFF. The CDR3 bases are TGTGCCAGCAGCACATGGGGAGGGACGGGTGAAAAACTGTTTTTT.

This sequence joins TRBV7-9 and TRBJ2-3; TRBD2 might be the D (5 bases). CDR3 length equals 14 residues. The V end was cut by 1 base, the J end by 3 bases, with 8 bases between. Germline V gene data show CDR1 as SEHNR and CDR2 as FQNEAQ (reference sequence). CDR3 nucleotide sequence: TGTGCCAGCAGCTTAGTGGAGGCAACAGATACGCAGTATTTT. Translating it yields CASSLVEATDTQYF.

This clone appeared a few times. J is TRBJ2-2 and V is TRBV19, with D unresolved. There are 11 residues in the CDR3. V was shortened by 9 bases and J by 2 bases, with 4 bases between the two germline ends. The germline V gene has CDR1 LNHDA and CDR2 SQIVND (reference sequence). CDR3 in DNA: TGTGCCAGCCTCAACACCGGGGAGCTGTTTTTT. The encoded protein is CASLNTGELFF. Drawing the rest from reference TRBV19 and TRBJ2-2, the complete variable domain is DGGITQSPKYLFRKEGQNVTLSCEQNLNHDAMYWYRQDPGQGLRLIYYSQIVNDFQKGDIAEGYSVSREKKESFPLTVTSAQKNPTAFYLCASLNTGELFFGEGSRLTVL.

V and J are TRBV29-1 and TRBJ2-7; TRBD1 aligns across 10 bases. After removal of 6 bases from V and 5 bases from J, the junction contained 7 bases not matched to a gene. CDR3 size: 13 residues. Germline loops: CDR1 SQVTM, CDR2 ANQGSEA. Here the CDR3 reads CSVTGQGGDEQYF. The CDR3 coding sequence is TGCAGCGTCACCGGACAGGGGGGAGACGAGCAGTACTTC.

V is TRBV30 and J is TRBJ2-3; 7 bases agree with TRBD2. This CDR3 is 13 amino acids long. The V gene end was trimmed by 5 bases and the J gene end by 5 bases; junction bases not matched to a gene: 7. Looked up from germline, CDR1 is GTSNPN and CDR2 is SVGIG (reference sequence). For the CDR3, the DNA is TGTGCCTGGGAATCGGGGGGAGGAGATACGCAGTATTTT. As protein: CAWESGGGDTQYF.

This clone was seen a few times. The chain employs TRBV11-2 and TRBJ1-2; TRBD1 aligns across 8 bases. The CDR3 is made up of 16 amino acids. Germline V gives CDR1 SGHAT, CDR2 FQNNGV. Losses at the gene ends were 4 bases for V and 2 bases for J; bases not matched to a gene: 9. CDR3 sequence (DNA): TGTGCCAGCAGCTCGGCCGGACAGGGATACAACTATGGCTACACCTTC. Its protein product is CASSSAGQGYNYGYTF.

Concerning this clone itself: Other DNA sequences in the same sample also yield this CDR3. The chain combines TRBV28 with TRBJ1-2; 7 nucleotides align to TRBD1. V lost 6 bases, J lost 7 bases, and 2 bases stayed unmatched. The CDR3 consists of 11 residues. Germline CDR1 and CDR2: MDHEN and SYDVKM. The DNA for the CDR3 is TGTGCCAGCAGGTGGGACAGTGGCTACACCTTC. Protein product: CASRWDSGYTF.

CDR3 protein: CASPTGTQYEQYF. For the CDR3, the DNA is TGCGCCAGCCCGACGGGGACTCAGTACGAGCAGTACTTC. This chain links TRBV5-1 with TRBJ2-7, with D perhaps matching TRBD2 (6 bases). V shed 7 bases and J shed 4 bases, with 15 bases lying between them. The CDR3 contains 13 residues. The germline CDR1 and CDR2 sequences are SGHRS and YFSETQ.

This clone was recorded a few times. The gene calls are TRBV30 and TRBJ1-5, with TRBD1 matching over 8 bases. CDR3 length equals 16 residues. V lost 0 bases to trimming and J lost 4 bases; unmatched junction nucleotides: 8. The V gene's germline CDR1 is GTSNPN and CDR2 SVGIG (reference sequence). The CDR3 sequence is CAWSVLQGGVNQPQHF. The CDR3 DNA reads TGTGCCTGGAGTGTCCTACAGGGGGGTGTAAATCAGCCCCAGCATTTT. The variable domain in full, completed from reference TRBV30 and TRBJ1-5, reads SQTIHQWPATLVQPVGSPLSLECTVEGTSNPNLYWYRQAAGRGLQLLFYSVGIGQISSEVPQNLSASRPQDRQFILSSKKLLLSDSGFYLCAWSVLQGGVNQPQHFGDGTRLSIL.

This clone was observed a few times. The chain recombines TRBV4-1 with TRBJ2-7; TRBD2 agrees at 8 bases. Trimming cost V 1 base and J 2 bases; bases outside gene matches: 4. CDR3 size: 15 residues. Germline CDR1 and CDR2: MGHRA and YSYEKL. The DNA of the CDR3 is TGCGCCAGCAGCCAAGTGGGCGGGAGGACCTACGAGCAGTACTTC. Translating it yields CASSQVGGRTYEQYF.

The V gene is TRBV7-8, the J gene TRBJ2-3; 16 bases line up with TRBD2. Germline CDR1 reads SGHVS; CDR2 reads FQNEAQ. The junction had 14 bases not matched to a gene; V was cut back by 6 bases and J by 2 bases. The CDR3 length is 20 residues. The CDR3 reads CASRTTLGTSGGETTDTQYF. The CDR3 nucleotides are TGTGCCAGCAGGACTACTTTGGGGACTAGCGGGGGGGAAACCACAGATACGCAGTATTTT.

This chain uses TRBV19 with TRBJ2-1; 8 bases are a match to TRBD1. This CDR3 spans 15 amino acids. The V gene's germline CDR1 is LNHDA and CDR2 SQIVND (reference sequence). V lost 5 bases, J lost 2 bases, and 5 bases stayed unmatched. CDR3: CASSVGQATYNEQFF. The CDR3 DNA follows: TGTGCCAGTAGTGTGGGACAGGCGACCTACAATGAGCAGTTCTTC.

The rearrangement joins TRBV5-6 to TRBJ1-2; the match to TRBD1 covers 7 bases. Per germline, CDR1 SGHDT and CDR2 YYEEEE. The V and J ends lost 5 bases and 4 bases, in that order; junction bases with no gene match: 17. The CDR3 has 17 residues. In nucleotides, the CDR3 is TGTGCCAGCAGTTCTGCGGTCGACAGGGCGAGTATCTATGGCTACACCTTC. Its translation: CASSSAVDRASIYGYTF.

The chain is built from TRBV29-1 and TRBJ1-4; unclear D gene. CDR1 is SQVTM, CDR2 ANQGSEA, per germline. The CDR3 runs to 15 residues. V lost 5 bases and J 5 bases, leaving 18 bases between the germline ends. The CDR3 loop is CSVKKTESLNEKLFF. CDR3 DNA: TGCAGCGTTAAAAAAACAGAGAGTTTGAATGAAAAACTGTTTTTT.

The chain recombines TRBV6-5 with TRBJ2-7; 7 nucleotides agree with TRBD1. V gave up 0 bases and J gave up 9 bases; unmatched junction bases: 11. Germline loops: CDR1 MNHEY, CDR2 SVGAGI. The CDR3 covers 15 residues. The chain's CDR3 is CASSYSNIGRGSQYF. CDR3 nucleotide sequence: TGTGCCAGCAGTTACTCGAATATTGGCAGGGGGTCGCAGTACTTC.

The chain combines TRBV5-1 with TRBJ2-2; 7 bases agree with TRBD2. Trimming cost V 3 bases and J 0 bases; bases outside gene matches: 2. CDR3 length: 15 residues. Germline CDR1 and CDR2: SGHRS and YFSETQ. CDR3 sequence: CASSSTSANTGELFF. CDR3 DNA sequence: TGCGCCAGCAGCTCAACTAGCGCGAACACCGGGGAGCTGTTTTTT.